These T cell receptor beta chains were read from a single sample in a study of blood T cell repertoires in COVID-19. Some clones are missing from TCRdb's copy, which holds only in-frame ones; the method was immunoSEQ multiplex PCR. The sample records around 180,000 clones, 75% to 85% being singletons. Sequencing was carried out using peripheral blood. These receptors all stem from an elderly woman with COVID-19, enrolled during active disease. The CDR3 runs from the conserved cysteine through the conserved F or W. The D gene is left open where the match is weak. Clone size is shown for a subset of rows, as once, few, many or a class of expanded clone.

size: NA; V: TRBV5-1; D: TRBD1; J: TRBJ1-2; CDR3: CASSFQGAHYGYTF
size: few; V: TRBV7-8; D: TRBD2; J: TRBJ2-3; CDR3: CGTRREGQGDTQYF
size: NA; V: TRBV4-2; D: NA; J: TRBJ1-2; CDR3: CASSQDQGHYGYTF
size: few; V: TRBV2; D: TRBD2; J: TRBJ2-1; CDR3: CASSGGASSYNEQFF
size: NA; V: TRBV19; D: TRBD2; J: TRBJ2-3; CDR3: CASTWGLAATDTQYF
size: NA; V: TRBV5-4; D: TRBD2; J: TRBJ2-7; CDR3: CASSFSGSFYEQYF
size: NA; V: TRBV3-1/TRBV3-2; D: NA; J: TRBJ2-7; CDR3: CASSPRQVIYEQYF
size: NA; V: TRBV3-1/TRBV3-2; D: NA; J: TRBJ2-5; CDR3: CASSQDRDWYQETQYF
size: NA; V: TRBV5-1; D: TRBD2; J: TRBJ2-1; CDR3: CASSSGTSGASYNEQFF
size: NA; V: TRBV13; D: TRBD2; J: TRBJ2-7; CDR3: CASRLAGGINEQYF
size: NA; V: TRBV9; D: TRBD2; J: TRBJ2-1; CDR3: CASSAPGGSGRGQFF
size: few; V: TRBV7-6; D: TRBD2; J: TRBJ2-7; CDR3: CASSYEAGAEEQYF
size: NA; V: TRBV24-1; D: TRBD1; J: TRBJ2-5; CDR3: CATSDLGQGTETQYF
size: NA; V: TRBV29-1; D: TRBD2; J: TRBJ2-5; CDR3: CSVELPSGKGPETQYF
size: NA; V: TRBV5-8; D: NA; J: TRBJ1-2; CDR3: CASSLKYGDGYTF
size: NA; V: TRBV25-1; D: NA; J: TRBJ1-1; CDR3: CASSDLTIQGHTEAFF
size: NA; V: TRBV15; D: NA; J: TRBJ1-4; CDR3: CATSKSRGMANEKLFF